Sequencing of this TCR beta chain was carried out in a study of CXCR3-negative and CXCR3-positive naive CD8 T cells (dated by TCRdb to the late 2010s). Some background on the complete study: In total, 130 million to 150 million TRB reads were obtained, which works out to roughly 1.5 +/- 0.3 million reads per library. TRBV-TRBJ cluster analysis included naive subsets from five or six donors and memory cells from 3 donors. Data from roughly twelve donors, pooled across two independent experiments, went into the diversity and physicochemical repertoire analyses. Results the study describes overall, beyond this receptor: TRB CDR3s from CXCR3-positive naive cells showed higher hydrophobicity (lower Kidera factor 4), lower energy, and higher strength and volume indices than CXCR3-negative naive cells. Repertoire diversity was comparably high in both naive subsets but much lower in memory CD8+ T cells. Freshly isolated PBMCs were used for most assays because CXCR3 expression partially decreased after cryopreservation. TRBV-TRBJ usage was similar between naive CXCR3-negative and CXCR3-positive cells from the same donor, while memory cells showed distinct patterns. Surface CD5, linked to self-reactivity in mice, was comparable between naive subsets; TCR interaction strength was therefore also inferred from TRB CDR3 physicochemical properties.

The sequencing machine was a NextSeq 550. The Human TCR Profiling Kit (MiLaboratory) was used to make UMI-labeled 5' RACE TRB cDNA libraries. The full amount of extracted RNA was used for cDNA synthesis, and the full amount of resulting cDNA was used for PCR amplification. Libraries were prepared in parallel with an identical number of PCR cycles. Turning to the authors' computational methods: MIGEC and MiXCR extracted about 48,000 +/- 9,800 unique UMI-labeled TRB cDNA molecules per library, requiring at least two reads per UMI. Each library averaged approximately 40,000 +/- 10,000 functional in-frame TRB CDR3 nucleotide clonotypes without stop codons. Diversity metrics, including normalized Shannon-Wiener and Chao1, were computed in VDJtools after downsampling to 5000 UMI-labeled TRB molecules per sample. Clonotype-size-weighted physicochemical properties of the central five CDR3 residues (interaction energy, strength, volume and Kidera factor 4) were computed in VDJtools. The reads, reprocessed by TCRdb, yield one row per CDR3 protein sequence and no DNA. In this record, the V and J calls reflect TCRdb's handling and not the investigators' own analysis. For this sample, the table gives about 150,000 distinct CDR3 sequences. The top ten clonotypes cover under 0.5% of the sample.

As regards this clonotype: Its target antigen remains unknown.

Including the terminal cysteine and phenylalanine, the CDR3 comprises 15 residues. DNA is not recorded here. CDR1 MDHEN and CDR2 SYDVKM were looked up in the germline V gene. For each CD8+ T cell subset, flow sorting was done in triplicate, and 300,000 to 350,000 cells per subset went directly into RLT lysis buffer. Naive CD8+ T cells were defined stringently as CD45RO-CCR7+CD27+CD95- to exclude memory contaminants. Using standard density gradient centrifugation, peripheral blood mononuclear cells were isolated from buffy coats. Naive CXCR3-negative and CXCR3-positive CD8+ T cells were flow-sorted on a FACSAria III. Total RNA was extracted from sorted cells using an RNeasy Mini Kit.

The sequenced material came from naive CXCR3+ CD8+ T cells from blood. What this sample's cell subset or site label stands for: CD45RO-CCR7+CD27+CD95- naive CD8+ T cells expressing CXCR3 (TNR3+). The receptor chain draws on TRBV28 and TRBJ2-1; checking the TCRdb D call of TRBD2 is not possible without DNA. This receptor was identified in a human donor in good health. Some clones in this sample may be carry-over from other donors' samples. CDR3 region: CASKEVSGFYNEQFF.